These 32 T cell receptor beta chains came from one sample sequenced in a study of shared clonotypes between healthy human individuals (dated by TCRdb to about 2020). CD8 naive samples were CD45RO-negative cells positively selected for CCR7, giving a CD45RA+CCR7+ population that excluded TemRA cells. The library was produced with the immunoSEQ multiplex PCR assay. TCRdb's version of the immuneACCESS table is confined to in-frame rearrangements and falls short of the full clone set. An unresolved V gene accounts for under half of the shortfall where checked; the remainder is of unknown origin. For this sample there are approximately 2,200,000 clones; 85% to 95% appear just once. The ten largest clones represent 1.5% to 2% of the sample. The sequenced sample consisted of naive CD8+ T cells from PBMCs. Interpreted using the paper, the cell subset or site label stands for: CD45RA+CCR7+. The source of these receptors is a man younger than 35 in good health. Some clones in this sample may be carry-over from other donors' samples.

This chain joins TRBV13 and TRBJ1-2; D uncertain. V gave up 4 bases and J gave up 0 bases, with 15 bases separating them. The CDR3 covers 16 residues. Germline V gene lookup returns CDR1 PRHDT and CDR2 FYEKMQ (reference sequence). The DNA for the CDR3 is TGTGCCAGCAGCTCGGAGAGGGCAGGCCCTAACTATGGCTACACCTTC. This sequence encodes CASSSERAGPNYGYTF.

This CDR3 reads CASGNDRASQYF. In DNA, the CDR3 is TGTGCCAGCGGTAACGACAGGGCCAGCCAGTACTTC. The rearrangement links TRBV28 to TRBJ2-5; 7 positions match TRBD1. Losses at the gene ends were 8 bases for V and 10 bases for J; bases not matched to a gene: 10. The CDR3 runs to 12 residues. Germline CDR1 and CDR2: MDHEN and SYDVKM.

V is TRBV18 and J is TRBJ2-6; 8 positions agree with TRBD1. V shed 8 bases, J shed 4 bases, and the junction held 13 bases outside the gene matches. The CDR3 covers 17 residues. Germline V gene lookup returns CDR1 KGHSH and CDR2 LQKENI. CDR3 coding DNA: TGTGCCAGCGCGGACAGGGTCTGGAATCCGGGGGCCAACGTCCTGACTTTC. Its protein is CASADRVWNPGANVLTF.

The rearrangement links TRBV15 to TRBJ2-3; D is possibly TRBD2 (6 bases). The germline gives CDR1 LNHNV, CDR2 YYDKDF (reference sequence). V lost 1 base, J lost 4 bases, and 12 bases lay in between. The CDR3 covers 15 residues. CDR3: CATSRGRGTADTQYF. The CDR3 DNA reads as TGTGCCACCAGCAGAGGGAGGGGTACAGCAGATACGCAGTATTTT.

The chain carries TRBV21-1 and TRBJ2-7. TRBV21-1 is noted as a pseudogene. The CDR3 is 13 residues long. CDR3 DNA: TGTGCCAGCAGCAAAGACTCGGACGTCGAGCAGTACTTC. Its translation: CASSKDSDVEQYF.

The chain has TRBV7-9 and TRBJ1-1; D unclear. Germline V gene data show CDR1 as SEHNR and CDR2 as FQNEAQ (reference sequence). Trimming stripped 3 bases from V and 8 bases from J, with 13 bases between. The CDR3 loop spans 13 amino acids. The CDR3 DNA reads as TGTGCCAGCAGCTTTGATTGGACGGAAGAAGCTTTCTTT. This gives the protein CASSFDWTEEAFF.

This rearrangement joins TRBV5-1 to TRBJ2-7; no clear D gene. The V end lost 5 bases, the J end lost 5 bases, and 17 bases lay between the germline ends. The germline gives CDR1 SGHRS, CDR2 YFSETQ. The CDR3 is 14 residues long. The CDR3 DNA reads as TGCGCCAGCAGTGGAATGGCCCTGAGGCACGAGCAGTACTTC. Amino acid sequence: CASSGMALRHEQYF.

The genes are TRBV27 and TRBJ2-7; D is perhaps TRBD1 or TRBD2 (5 bases each). The CDR3 covers 13 residues. Germline V gene sequence: CDR1 MNHEY, CDR2 SMNVEV (reference sequence). V lost 2 bases and J 7 bases, leaving 12 bases between the germline ends. This chain's CDR3 is CASSLTGPGEQYF. The CDR3 nucleotides are TGTGCCAGCAGTTTAACAGGTCCGGGGGAGCAGTACTTC.

The V and J genes are TRBV29-1 and TRBJ1-3, with D perhaps TRBD1 (5 bases). This CDR3 is built from 14 residues. Trimming cost V 6 bases and J 0 bases, with 12 bases left between them. CDR1 is SQVTM and CDR2 is ANQGSEA in the germline V gene. This CDR3 is CSVAGDRSGNTIYF. The DNA of the CDR3 is TGCAGCGTGGCTGGGGACCGCTCTGGAAACACCATATATTTT. The variable domain in full, completed from reference TRBV29-1 and TRBJ1-3, reads SAVISQKPSRDICQRGTSLTIQCQVDSQVTMMFWYRQQPGQSLTLIATANQGSEATYESGFVIDKFPISRPNLTFSTLTVSNMSPEDSSIYLCSVAGDRSGNTIYFGEGSWLTVV.

The chain is built from TRBV4-3 and TRBJ2-1; D might be TRBD1 or TRBD2, each matching 5 bases. Germline V gives CDR1 LGHNA, CDR2 YSLEER. The CDR3 contains 16 residues. V lost 1 base, J lost 4 bases, and 14 bases lay in between. For the CDR3, the DNA is TGCGCCAGCAGCCAAGCTCTCGGGACGGTATACAATGAGCAGTTCTTC. Translating it yields CASSQALGTVYNEQFF.

The chain recombines TRBV4-3 with TRBJ2-7; D call uncertain. Germline V gives CDR1 LGHNA, CDR2 YSLEER. Trimming left V 4 bases short and J 5 bases short, with 12 bases between. The CDR3 totals 13 residues. CDR3 sequence: CASSPSRWDEQYF. DNA for the CDR3: TGCGCCAGCAGCCCCTCCCGTTGGGACGAGCAGTACTTC.

This clone was counted a single time. The chain links TRBV4-3 to TRBJ2-2, with a tentative D call TRBD2 (6 bases). V lost 1 base and J lost 6, with 15 bases in between. The germline CDR1 and CDR2 sequences are LGHNA and YSLEER. The CDR3 covers 16 residues. The CDR3 DNA reads TGCGCCAGCAGCCAAGTAGCGGAGGGAGCGGCCGGGGAGCTGTTTTTT. Protein sequence: CASSQVAEGAAGELFF.

There are a few counts of this clone. This chain connects TRBV30 to TRBJ1-1; D not resolved. Trimming took off 1 base at V and 4 bases at J, with 13 bases between the two ends. Germline CDR1 is GTSNPN and CDR2 is SVGIG (reference sequence). The CDR3 extends over 14 amino acids. The CDR3 DNA reads as TGTGCCTGGAGTGCACGGGTTTTGGGCACTGAAGCTTTCTTT. It yields the protein CAWSARVLGTEAFF.

The chain is built from TRBV7-9 and TRBJ2-5; D is unresolved. The CDR3 runs to 11 residues. The V and J ends lost 10 bases and 4 bases respectively, with 10 bases between them. CDR1 SEHNR and CDR2 FQNEAQ come from the germline V gene (reference sequence). CDR3 residues: CATSWGETQYF. As DNA, the CDR3 is TGTGCCACCTCCTGGGGAGAGACCCAGTACTTC.

This clone came up once. The genes are TRBV10-1 and TRBJ2-2; 9 bases map to TRBD2. This CDR3 has 18 residues. The germline V gene encodes CDR1 WNHNN and CDR2 SYGVQD (reference sequence). Trimming at V came to 3 bases and at J to 3 bases, leaving 11 bases not matched to a gene. CDR3 in DNA: TGCGCCAGCAGTGATACTAGCGGGCTCACCGGGTACACCGGGGAGCTGTTTTTT. This encodes CASSDTSGLTGYTGELFF.

Concerning this clone itself: In the same sample, other DNA sequences code for this CDR3. V usage is TRBV27 and J usage is TRBJ2-7, with a tentative D call TRBD1 (6 bases). CDR1 is MNHEY and CDR2 is SMNVEV in the germline V gene (reference sequence). The CDR3 length is 14 residues. V dropped 1 base and J dropped 2 bases, with 9 bases sitting between them. DNA of the CDR3: TGTGCCAGCAGTTTATTGGACAGACCCTACGAGCAGTACTTC. Amino acids: CASSLLDRPYEQYF.

V gene TRBV5-1 combines with J gene TRBJ1-6, with D maybe TRBD1 (5 bases). This CDR3 comprises 16 residues. Trimming removed 5 bases at V and 8 bases at J, with 20 bases between. Germline V gives CDR1 SGHRS, CDR2 YFSETQ. Here the CDR3 reads CASRDPNKGHHSPLHF. The CDR3 DNA is TGCGCCAGCAGGGACCCAAACAAGGGGCATCATTCACCCCTCCACTTT. Full variable domain (rest looked up from reference TRBV5-1 and TRBJ1-6): KAGVTQTPRYLIKTRGQQVTLSCSPISGHRSVSWYQQTPGQGLQFLFEYFSETQRNKGNFPGRFSGRQFSNSRSEMNVSTLELGDSALYLCASRDPNKGHHSPLHFGNGTRLTVT.

The CDR3 nucleotides are TGTGCCAGCAGTTTAGAGGTGGCTAGTCAGCCCCAGCATTTT. Translation: CASSLEVASQPQHF. The rearrangement uses TRBV28 and TRBJ1-5; D gene ambiguous. The V end was cut by 2 bases, the J end by 6 bases, with 11 bases between. The CDR3 consists of 14 residues. Germline V CDR1 and CDR2: MDHEN, SYDVKM.

As to this clone: At the DNA level, this CDR3 is encoded by other sequences in the same sample as well. This chain connects TRBV27 to TRBJ2-7, with D possibly being TRBD2 (5 bases). Germline V gene lookup returns CDR1 MNHEY and CDR2 SMNVEV (reference sequence). With 3 bases removed from V and 0 bases from J, the gap between germline ends came to 6 bases. This CDR3 region has 13 residues. The DNA of the CDR3 is TGTGCCAGCAGTTTGCGGGTCTCCTACGAGCAGTACTTC. As protein: CASSLRVSYEQYF.

Points on this clone: The same CDR3 arises from other DNA sequences in this sample as well. This rearrangement joins TRBV28 to TRBJ1-1; D gene ambiguous. The CDR3 consists of 14 residues. CDR1 and CDR2 from the germline V gene are MDHEN and SYDVKM. Trimming cost V 2 bases and J 2 bases, with 9 bases left between them. In DNA form, the CDR3 reads TGTGCCAGCAGTTTAGTTAGAGGAAACACTGAAGCTTTCTTT. Encoded protein: CASSLVRGNTEAFF.

This clone was seen a handful of times. The chain has TRBV27 and TRBJ1-1; 9 bases line up with TRBD1. The trim removed 5 bases at V and 1 base at J, leaving 2 bases unmatched. The CDR3 totals 14 residues. Per germline, CDR1 MNHEY and CDR2 SMNVEV (reference sequence). CDR3 region: CASSMGQGNTEAFF. CDR3 coding DNA: TGTGCCAGCAGTATGGGACAGGGGAACACTGAAGCTTTCTTT.

This chain uses TRBV29-1 with TRBJ2-7; TRBD1 might be the D (5 bases). The CDR3 length is 12 residues. The germline gives CDR1 SQVTM, CDR2 ANQGSEA. V dropped 5 bases and J dropped 3 bases, with 11 bases sitting between them. CDR3 DNA sequence: TGCAGCGTTACGATGGGGCTCTACGAGCAGTACTTC. Residues: CSVTMGLYEQYF.

CDR3 sequence reads: CASSLLRAQETQYF. CDR3 sequence (DNA): TGTGCCAGCAGTTTATTGAGGGCCCAAGAGACCCAGTACTTC. The rearrangement uses TRBV28 and TRBJ2-5, with a possible D match to TRBD2 (5 bases). V lost 1 base and J lost 1, with 7 bases in between. Germline values: CDR1 MDHEN, CDR2 SYDVKM. The CDR3 is 14 amino acids. Full variable domain (remainder filled in from reference TRBV28 and TRBJ2-5): DVKVTQSSRYLVKRTGEKVFLECVQDMDHENMFWYRQDPGLGLRLIYFSYDVKMKEKGDIPEGYSVSREKKERFSLILESASTNQTSMYLCASSLLRAQETQYFGPGTRLLVL.

This clone was picked up one time. The rearrangement joins TRBV7-9 to TRBJ2-7, with 9 bases identical to TRBD2. The V segment lost 4 bases and the J segment 1 base; nucleotides outside the gene matches: 8. CDR1 SEHNR and CDR2 FQNEAQ come from the germline V gene (reference sequence). The CDR3 length is 16 residues. The CDR3, as DNA: TGTGCCAGCAGCTCCCACGCGGGGGGGTCGTCCTACGAGCAGTACTTC. This gives the protein CASSSHAGGSSYEQYF.

V usage is TRBV11-2 and J usage is TRBJ2-7; TRBD2 might be the D (5 bases). CDR1 and CDR2 (germline): SGHAT, FQNNGV. The CDR3 length is 12 residues. Between the trimmed V and J ends, which lost 2 bases and 5 bases, there was a span of 7 bases. The CDR3 DNA reads as TGTGCCAGCAGCTTATGGGGAGACGAGCAGTACTTC. This gives the protein CASSLWGDEQYF. Supplemented by reference TRBV11-2 and TRBJ2-7, the full variable domain reads EAGVAQSPRYKIIEKRQSVAFWCNPISGHATLYWYQQILGQGPKLLIQFQNNGVVDDSQLPKDRFSAERLKGVDSTLKIQPAKLEDSAVYLCASSLWGDEQYFGPGTRLTVT.

V gene TRBV14 combines with J gene TRBJ2-3, with 8 bases aligning to TRBD2. The junction had 10 bases not matched to a gene; V was cut back by 0 bases and J by 5 bases. Per the germline V gene, CDR1 is SGHDN and CDR2 is FVKESK. The CDR3 sequence is 17 residues long. The CDR3 DNA reads as TGTGCCAGCAGCCAAGATATGGGCGGGAGGACAAGAGATACGCAGTATTTT. It specifies CASSQDMGGRTRDTQYF.

This clone was detected once. The gene calls are TRBV5-5 and TRBJ2-3; TRBD1 matches 9 bases. Germline V gene lookup returns CDR1 SGHKS and CDR2 YYEKEE (reference sequence). This CDR3 contains 16 residues. The J segment lost 5 bases and the V segment lost 3 bases, leaving 10 bases of the junction unmatched. The DNA of the CDR3 is TGTGCCAGCAGCTCGGGCGGGACAGGGCCCAAAGATACGCAGTATTTT. It codes for CASSSGGTGPKDTQYF.

The chain uses TRBV7-8 and TRBJ1-5; TRBD1 aligns across 7 bases. With 0 bases clipped from V and 1 base from J, the junction kept 12 bases outside the gene matches. The CDR3 extends over 19 amino acids. CDR1 is SGHVS, CDR2 FQNEAQ, per germline. As DNA, the CDR3 is TGTGCCAGCAGCTTAGCCATGGGTGATGGGGGACAGAGCAATCAGCCCCAGCATTTT. Its protein is CASSLAMGDGGQSNQPQHF.

As for this clone: The identical CDR3 is also encoded by other nucleotide sequences in the sample. The rearrangement joins TRBV5-4 to TRBJ2-5, with D possibly being TRBD1 (5 bases). CDR1 and CDR2 (germline): SGHNT, YYREEE (reference sequence). This CDR3 has 12 residues. Trimming took off 2 bases at V and 3 bases at J, with 5 bases between the two ends. The CDR3 reads CASSLGEETQYF. As DNA, the CDR3 is TGTGCCAGCAGCTTAGGGGAAGAGACCCAGTACTTC.

This clone has a single count. V gene TRBV2 combines with J gene TRBJ1-1; no reliable D call. The CDR3 runs 14 residues. V was clipped by 4 bases and J by 0 bases, with 9 bases between them. CDR1 is SNHLY and CDR2 is FYNNEI in the germline V gene. The CDR3, as DNA: TGTGCCAGCAGTGTCGCCGGGCTGAACACTGAAGCTTTCTTT. Its protein is CASSVAGLNTEAFF.

This chain joins TRBV5-5 and TRBJ2-5, with a tentative D call TRBD2 (6 bases). The CDR3 runs 14 residues. Germline lookup yields CDR1 SGHKS and CDR2 YYEKEE (reference sequence). Trimming shortened V by 1 base and J by 2 bases, and 9 bases separated the two germline ends. CDR3 coding DNA: TGTGCCAGCAGCTTGAGCGGGCCTCAAGAGACCCAGTACTTC. It is translated as CASSLSGPQETQYF.

This clone was seen only once. V and J are TRBV27 and TRBJ2-2; TRBD1 aligns across 10 bases. The CDR3 covers 16 residues. The trim removed 3 bases at V and 5 bases at J, leaving 6 bases unmatched. Germline V gene data show CDR1 as MNHEY and CDR2 as SMNVEV (reference sequence). The CDR3: CASSFLRDRGTGELFF. The CDR3 bases are TGTGCCAGCAGTTTTCTCCGGGACAGGGGAACCGGGGAGCTGTTTTTT.